Listed here are 8 T cell receptor beta chains from one sample, sequenced in a study of human T cells and chemical hapten exposure. Regarding time point: patch test 1, 2 weeks after DPC sensitization. Treatment denoted: therapeutic diphenylcyclopropenone sensitization with weekly scalp DPC. From the RACE reads, TCRdb called clonotypes with MiXCR, one entry per CDR3 protein. This sample has around 120,000 distinct CDR3 sequences, with approximately 13% found just once. This material consisted of whole blood, taken in connection with sensitization to the hapten diphenylcyclopropenone (DPC). The receptors were sampled from a man between 18 and 35 years old with alopecia areata. Some clones in this sample may be carry-over from other donors' samples.

V and J are TRBV29-1 and TRBJ1-2; D is undetermined. V was cut by 1 base and J by 4 bases, with 13 bases left in between. This CDR3 region has 14 residues. Germline loops: CDR1 SQVTM, CDR2 ANQGSEA. CDR3 protein: CSVEGRISRYGYTF. Here the CDR3 DNA reads TGCAGCGTTGAAGGGCGAATTTCCCGCTATGGCTACACCTTC. The full variable domain, rest sourced from reference TRBV29-1 and TRBJ1-2, is SAVISQKPSRDICQRGTSLTIQCQVDSQVTMMFWYRQQPGQSLTLIATANQGSEATYESGFVIDKFPISRPNLTFSTLTVSNMSPEDSSIYLCSVEGRISRYGYTFGSGTRLTVV.

Only a few counts were recorded for this clonotype. The chain combines TRBV5-5 with TRBJ2-3; 10 bases fit TRBD2. V was pared by 4 bases and J by 5 bases, with 13 bases of the junction left unmatched. CDR3 length: 17 amino acids. Germline V gene data show CDR1 as SGHKS and CDR2 as YYEKEE (reference sequence). This CDR3 is CASSGTPSGGFVDTQYF. CDR3 nucleotides: TGTGCCAGCAGCGGGACCCCTAGCGGGGGTTTCGTAGATACGCAGTATTTT.

This clonotype was observed a few times. The rearrangement links TRBV12-3 or TRBV12-4 to TRBJ1-2; D is ambiguous. V was trimmed by 7 bases and J by 7 bases, leaving 19 bases between them. The CDR3 loop spans 14 amino acids. CDR3 sequence (DNA): TGTGCCAGCACCCCCTTCAGGATTTGGACTGGCTACACCTTC. Amino acid sequence: CASTPFRIWTGYTF.

This clonotype was observed a handful of times. This chain uses TRBV4-3 with TRBJ1-1; no definite D call. The CDR3 extends over 14 amino acids. The V gene lost 4 bases and the J gene lost 6 bases, with 15 bases spanning the gap. Germline-derived CDR1 and CDR2 are LGHNA and YSLEER. The CDR3 bases are TGCGCCAGCAGCCCTCTGGGGTACTCTCCTGAAGCTTTCTTT. It codes for CASSPLGYSPEAFF.

This clonotype was picked up a small number of times. The rearrangement links TRBV2 to TRBJ1-1; TRBD1 agrees at 9 bases. The V segment lost 6 bases and the J segment 6 bases; nucleotides outside the gene matches: 8. CDR1 and CDR2 (germline): SNHLY, FYNNEI. The CDR3 sequence is 14 residues long. The CDR3 here is CASRDFTGGPEAFF. CDR3 nucleotide sequence: TGTGCCAGCAGAGACTTTACAGGGGGCCCTGAAGCTTTCTTT.

This clonotype occurred a few times. The rearrangement uses TRBV2 and TRBJ1-1; tentatively, D is TRBD1 (5 bases). Trimming took 6 bases from V and 3 from J, leaving 11 bases between them. Germline V gives CDR1 SNHLY, CDR2 FYNNEI. The CDR3 consists of 13 residues. In DNA, the CDR3 is TGTGCCAGCAGAGGGACCGATTACACTGAAGCTTTCTTT. Amino acid sequence: CASRGTDYTEAFF.

V usage is TRBV10-1 and J usage is TRBJ1-1; a possible D gene is TRBD1 (5 bases). The CDR3 sequence is 11 residues long. V dropped 3 bases and J dropped 7 bases, with 6 bases sitting between them. Germline-derived CDR1 and CDR2 are WNHNN and SYGVQD (reference sequence). This chain's CDR3 is CASSDRVEAFF. In DNA form, the CDR3 reads TGCGCCAGCAGTGACAGGGTTGAAGCTTTCTTT.

V is TRBV20-1 and J is TRBJ2-7; no clear D. The length of the CDR3 is 12 residues. Germline CDR1 and CDR2: DFQATT and SNEGSKA (reference sequence). V was shortened by 0 bases and J by 2 bases, with 5 bases between the two germline ends. CDR3 nucleotides: TGCAGTGCTAGAGAGGGCGCCTACGAGCAGTACTTC. Protein product: CSAREGAYEQYF.